This TCR beta chain was recovered during a study of shared clonotypes between healthy human individuals. Study in general: Per donor, CD8 memory used one plate, CD8 naive used two, CD4 memory used three and CD4 naive used three.

Every subset had its genomic DNA shared out evenly among several immunoSEQ plates. Method: immunoSEQ multiplex PCR; TCRdb's copy keeps in-frame clones and lacks some. The sample yields around 2,000,000 clones, 90% to 95% seen once. Comment on this clone: The same CDR3 arises from other DNA sequences in this sample as well.

Deletions cut 0 bases from V and 4 bases from J, with 13 bases between. Germline V gives CDR1 SGHRS, CDR2 YFSETQ. This CDR3 contains 15 residues. Sequencing was performed on naive CD4+ T cells sorted from blood. Indicated subset: CD45RA+ positively selected. The chain links TRBV5-1 to TRBJ2-5, with a weak D call TRBD2 (6 bases). This sequence was found in a man aged 18 to 29 in good health. The CDR3 DNA reads TGCGCCAGCAGCTTGGGGCAGGGTAGCGGAGAGACCCAGTACTTC. This encodes CASSLGQGSGETQYF.